The 5 T cell receptor beta chains below come from one sample, sequenced in a study of HIV-infected patients and healthy controls. The repertoire came from unfractionated whole blood and reflected all unsorted peripheral T cells. About 550 ng RNA was reverse transcribed with alpha and beta constant-region primers. Each of the alpha and beta chains got its own library through chain-specific third strand synthesis with indices. TCRdb recomputed calls from the 5' RACE reads with MiXCR, one row per CDR3 protein. The sample has some 8,500 distinct CDR3 sequences; 8% are singletons. The input for sequencing was blood, taken before antiretroviral therapy. The receptors stem from an adult with HIV infection. The donor label of this sample is uncertain.

This clonotype appeared many times. V is TRBV5-1 and J is TRBJ1-1; weak D call: TRBD1 (5 bases). The CDR3 consists of 13 residues. Germline CDR1 and CDR2: SGHRS and YFSETQ. Trimming took off 5 bases at V and 5 bases at J, with 13 bases between the two ends. CDR3 in amino acids: CASRYRRRTEAFF. CDR3 DNA: TGCGCCAGCAGGTACAGGAGGAGGACTGAAGCTTTCTTT.

This clonotype has a count of ten or more. The CDR3 spells CASSTDGNTEAFF. The CDR3 nucleotides read TGTGCCAGCAGCACCGACGGGAACACTGAAGCTTTCTTT. The chain combines TRBV6-5 with TRBJ1-1; D gene uncertain. The CDR3 extends over 13 amino acids. Germline V gene data show CDR1 as MNHEY and CDR2 as SVGAGI. V was shortened by 6 bases and J by 1 base, with 9 bases between the two germline ends.

This clonotype was counted many times. CDR3 sequence (DNA): TGTGCCAGCTCACCACCCGTAGGATCCACCATATATTTT. It specifies CASSPPVGSTIYF. The chain uses TRBV18 and TRBJ1-3; D is unresolved. Per the germline V gene, CDR1 is KGHSH and CDR2 is LQKENI. The V end lost 0 bases, the J end lost 9 bases, and 9 bases lay between the germline ends. This CDR3 has 13 residues.

This clonotype was seen repeatedly, ten times or more. The chain carries TRBV2 and TRBJ1-3; possible D gene TRBD1, 5 bases. In germline, CDR1 is SNHLY, CDR2 FYNNEI. V was clipped by 2 bases and J by 2 bases, with 10 bases between them. CDR3 length: 15 residues. The CDR3 loop is CASSEKEGAGNTIYF. DNA of the CDR3: TGTGCCAGCAGTGAAAAGGAAGGGGCTGGAAACACCATATATTTT.

Ten or more counts support this clonotype. This chain connects TRBV30 to TRBJ2-2, with TRBD1 matching over 8 bases. The V segment lost 5 bases and the J segment 4 bases; nucleotides outside the gene matches: 3. CDR1 is GTSNPN, CDR2 SVGIG, per germline (reference sequence). CDR3 size: 13 residues. CDR3 coding DNA: TGTGCCTGGCAGGGGGCCGTCACCGGGGAGCTGTTTTTT. This codes for CAWQGAVTGELFF.